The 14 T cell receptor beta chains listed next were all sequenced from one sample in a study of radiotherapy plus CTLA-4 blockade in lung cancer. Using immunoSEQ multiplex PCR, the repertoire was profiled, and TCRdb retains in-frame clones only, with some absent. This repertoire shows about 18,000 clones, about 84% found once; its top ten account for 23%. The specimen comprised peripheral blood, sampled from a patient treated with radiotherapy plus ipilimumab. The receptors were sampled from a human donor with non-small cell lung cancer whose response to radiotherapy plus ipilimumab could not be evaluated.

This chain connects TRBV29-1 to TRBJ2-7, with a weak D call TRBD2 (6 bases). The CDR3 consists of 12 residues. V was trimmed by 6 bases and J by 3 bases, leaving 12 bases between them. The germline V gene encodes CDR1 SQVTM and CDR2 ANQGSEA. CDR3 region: CSVGGNFYEQYF. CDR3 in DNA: TGCAGCGTCGGAGGGAATTTCTACGAGCAGTACTTC.

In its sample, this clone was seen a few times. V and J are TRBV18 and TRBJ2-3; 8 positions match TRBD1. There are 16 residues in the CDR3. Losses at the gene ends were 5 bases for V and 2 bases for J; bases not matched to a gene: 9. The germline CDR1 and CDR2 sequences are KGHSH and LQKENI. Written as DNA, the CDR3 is TGTGCCAGCTCAAACAGGGGGGCGCATATCACAGATACGCAGTATTTT. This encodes CASSNRGAHITDTQYF.

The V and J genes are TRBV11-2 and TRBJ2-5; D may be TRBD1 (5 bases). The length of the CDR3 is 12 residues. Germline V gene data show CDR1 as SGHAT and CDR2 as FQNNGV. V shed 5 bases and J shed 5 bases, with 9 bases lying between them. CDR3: CASSTGLETQYF. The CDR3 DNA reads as TGTGCCAGCAGCACAGGTCTTGAGACCCAGTACTTC.

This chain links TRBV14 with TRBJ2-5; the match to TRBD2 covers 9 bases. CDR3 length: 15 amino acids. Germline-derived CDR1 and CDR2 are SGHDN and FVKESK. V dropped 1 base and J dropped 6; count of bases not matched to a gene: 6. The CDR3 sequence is CASSQVAGGPQTQYF. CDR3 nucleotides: TGTGCCAGCAGCCAAGTTGCGGGAGGGCCCCAGACCCAGTACTTC.

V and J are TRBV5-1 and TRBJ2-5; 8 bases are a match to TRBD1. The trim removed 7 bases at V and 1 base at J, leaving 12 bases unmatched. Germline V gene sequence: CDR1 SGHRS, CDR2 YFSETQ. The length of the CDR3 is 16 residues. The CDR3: CASGETTGGLQETQYF. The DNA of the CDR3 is TGCGCCAGCGGGGAAACAACAGGGGGTCTCCAAGAGACCCAGTACTTC. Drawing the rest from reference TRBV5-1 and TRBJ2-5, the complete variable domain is KAGVTQTPRYLIKTRGQQVTLSCSPISGHRSVSWYQQTPGQGLQFLFEYFSETQRNKGNFPGRFSGRQFSNSRSEMNVSTLELGDSALYLCASGETTGGLQETQYFGPGTRLLVL.

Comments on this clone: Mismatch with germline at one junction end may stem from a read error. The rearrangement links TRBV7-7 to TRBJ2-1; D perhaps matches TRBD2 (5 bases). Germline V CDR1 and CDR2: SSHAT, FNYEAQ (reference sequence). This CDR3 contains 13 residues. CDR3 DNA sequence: TGTGCTAGCAGCCCCAGCGGCTTGGGTGAGCAGTTCTTC. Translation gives CASSPSGLGEQFF.

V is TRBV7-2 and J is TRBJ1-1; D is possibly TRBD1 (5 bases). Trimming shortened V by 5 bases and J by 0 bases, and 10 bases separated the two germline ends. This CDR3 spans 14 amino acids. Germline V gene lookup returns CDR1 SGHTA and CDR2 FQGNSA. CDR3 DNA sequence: TGTGCCAGCAGCCCCGGGGGAGTGAACACTGAAGCTTTCTTT. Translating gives CASSPGGVNTEAFF.

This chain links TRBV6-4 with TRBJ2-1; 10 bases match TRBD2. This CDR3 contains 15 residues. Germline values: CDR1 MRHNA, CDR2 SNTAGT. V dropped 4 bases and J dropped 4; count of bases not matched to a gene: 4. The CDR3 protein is CASSAQTSGYNEQFF. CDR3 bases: TGTGCCAGCAGTGCCCAGACTAGCGGGTACAATGAGCAGTTCTTC.

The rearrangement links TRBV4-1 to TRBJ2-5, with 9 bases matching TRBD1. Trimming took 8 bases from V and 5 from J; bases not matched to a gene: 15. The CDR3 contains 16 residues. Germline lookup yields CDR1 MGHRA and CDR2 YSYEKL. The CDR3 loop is CASGGGQGHVRETQYF. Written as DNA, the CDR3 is TGCGCCAGCGGGGGGGGACAGGGACACGTCCGGGAGACCCAGTACTTC.

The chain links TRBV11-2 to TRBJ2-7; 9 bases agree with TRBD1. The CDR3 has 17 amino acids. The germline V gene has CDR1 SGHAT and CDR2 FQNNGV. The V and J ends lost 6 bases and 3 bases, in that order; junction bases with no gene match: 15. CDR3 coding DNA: TGTGCCAGCAGTCCTGTAAACAGGGGGCGCAGTAACTACGAGCAGTACTTC. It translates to CASSPVNRGRSNYEQYF. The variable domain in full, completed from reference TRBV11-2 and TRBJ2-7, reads EAGVAQSPRYKIIEKRQSVAFWCNPISGHATLYWYQQILGQGPKLLIQFQNNGVVDDSQLPKDRFSAERLKGVDSTLKIQPAKLEDSAVYLCASSPVNRGRSNYEQYFGPGTRLTVT.

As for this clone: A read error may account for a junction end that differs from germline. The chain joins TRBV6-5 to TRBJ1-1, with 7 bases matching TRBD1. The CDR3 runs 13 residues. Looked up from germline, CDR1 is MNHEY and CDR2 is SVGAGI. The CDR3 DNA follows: TGTGCCAGCATAGTAGGGGCAGGGGGGAAAATTTTTTTT. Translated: CASIVGAGGKIFF.

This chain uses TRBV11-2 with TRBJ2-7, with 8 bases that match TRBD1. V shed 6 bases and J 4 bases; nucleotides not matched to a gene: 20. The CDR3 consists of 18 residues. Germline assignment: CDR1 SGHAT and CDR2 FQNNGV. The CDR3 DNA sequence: TGTGCCAGCAGGACCTACAGGGGGACCCCTAGGAAGATGTACGAGCAGTACTTC. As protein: CASRTYRGTPRKMYEQYF.

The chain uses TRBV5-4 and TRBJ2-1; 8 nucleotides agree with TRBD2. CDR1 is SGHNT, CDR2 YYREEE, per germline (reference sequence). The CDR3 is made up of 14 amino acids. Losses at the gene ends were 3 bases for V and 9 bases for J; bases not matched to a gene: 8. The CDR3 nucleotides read TGTGCCAGCAGCTCACGGGGGGGTTCCCCTGAGCAGTTCTTC. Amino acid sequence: CASSSRGGSPEQFF.

As DNA, the CDR3 is TGTGCCAGCAGTTCCGAAAAGCGGGGGTCGGCAGATACGCAGTATTTT. This sequence encodes CASSSEKRGSADTQYF. This chain joins TRBV6-6 and TRBJ2-3, with 8 nucleotides matching TRBD2. Per the germline V gene, CDR1 is MNHNY and CDR2 is SVGAGI (reference sequence). This CDR3 has 16 amino acids. V dropped 4 bases and J dropped 4; count of bases not matched to a gene: 10.